What follows are 21 T cell receptor beta chains derived from one specimen sequenced in a study of blood T cell repertoires in COVID-19. Only in-frame clones appear in the TCRdb table, and some are missing; sequencing was by immunoSEQ multiplex PCR. This repertoire shows a few hundred thousand clones, around 87% found once; its top ten account for 2.3%. Specimen: peripheral blood. Receptor source: a woman aged 45-59 years with acute or convalescent COVID-19.

This clone was seen once. V usage is TRBV27 and J usage is TRBJ1-6; D unresolved. Germline-derived CDR1 and CDR2 are MNHEY and SMNVEV (reference sequence). The V and J ends lost 2 bases and 12 bases respectively, with 11 bases between them. The CDR3 consists of 13 residues. The CDR3 coding sequence is TGTGCCAGCAGTTTAAGTGTTCCGGGACCCCTCCACTTT. This encodes CASSLSVPGPLHF.

This CDR3 reads CASSDQRDIAKNIQYF. Here the CDR3 DNA reads TGTGCCAGCAGTGACCAGCGGGATATAGCCAAAAACATTCAGTACTTC. This rearrangement joins TRBV2 to TRBJ2-4, with 7 bases matching TRBD2. The V gene's germline CDR1 is SNHLY and CDR2 FYNNEI. V was pared by 3 bases and J by 0 bases, with 5 bases of the junction left unmatched. CDR3 length: 16 residues.

This chain joins TRBV11-3 and TRBJ2-2; D is unresolved. The CDR3 spans 12 residues. V lost 4 bases and J 7 bases, leaving 7 bases between the germline ends. Germline V gives CDR1 SGHNT, CDR2 YENEEA. CDR3 coding DNA: TGTGCCAGCAGCTCCCAGTTCGGGGAGCTGTTTTTT. Translating it yields CASSSQFGELFF. The full variable domain, rest sourced from reference TRBV11-3 and TRBJ2-2, is EAGVVQSPRYKIIEKKQPVAFWCNPISGHNTLYWYLQNLGQGPELLIRYENEEAVDDSQLPKDRFSAERLKGVDSTLKIQPAELGDSAVYLCASSSQFGELFFGEGSRLTVL.

The chain employs TRBV2 and TRBJ2-1; 10 positions match TRBD2. Trimming cost V 4 bases and J 3 bases; bases outside gene matches: 0. Germline values: CDR1 SNHLY, CDR2 FYNNEI. This CDR3 is 14 amino acids long. CDR3 DNA: TGTGCCAGCAGTGGGACTAGCGGCTACAATGAGCAGTTCTTC. Protein: CASSGTSGYNEQFF.

This clone occurred once. The V gene is TRBV4-1, the J gene TRBJ1-2; no reliable D call. This CDR3 spans 14 amino acids. Trimming removed 7 bases from V and 1 base from J, with 13 bases in between. Germline V gives CDR1 MGHRA, CDR2 YSYEKL. This chain's CDR3 is CASTRLGGNYGYTF. In DNA form, the CDR3 reads TGCGCCAGCACCCGCTTAGGAGGTAACTATGGCTACACCTTC.

CDR3 in amino acids: CASSFGGPDTQYF. The CDR3 nucleotides are TGTGCCAGCAGCTTCGGAGGGCCCGATACGCAGTATTTT. The chain has TRBV11-2 and TRBJ2-3, with D possibly TRBD2 on 6 matching bases. The germline V gene has CDR1 SGHAT and CDR2 FQNNGV. The CDR3 totals 13 residues. V was shortened by 3 bases and J by 6 bases, with 10 bases between the two germline ends.

The J gene is TRBJ1-1, the V gene TRBV19; 12 bases are shared with TRBD1. This CDR3 contains 15 residues. V lost 6 bases and J lost 4; bases outside the gene matches: 6. In germline, CDR1 is LNHDA, CDR2 SQIVND (reference sequence). The CDR3: CASSQGTGGTTEAFF. DNA for the CDR3: TGTGCCAGTAGCCAAGGGACAGGGGGCACCACTGAAGCTTTCTTT.

V and J are TRBV9 and TRBJ1-5; weak D call: TRBD1 (6 bases). From germline, CDR1 is SGDLS and CDR2 YYNGEE. This CDR3 spans 13 amino acids. V lost 2 bases to trimming and J lost 6 bases, with 9 bases between them. The CDR3 loop reads CASSVGTSQPQHF. The CDR3 DNA follows: TGTGCCAGCAGCGTCGGGACATCTCAGCCCCAGCATTTT.

This chain links TRBV15 with TRBJ1-2; D is undetermined. The length of the CDR3 is 14 residues. From germline, CDR1 is LNHNV and CDR2 YYDKDF (reference sequence). V was trimmed by 3 bases and J by 4 bases, leaving 12 bases between them. The CDR3 reads CATSSADGFYGYTF. CDR3 DNA sequence: TGTGCCACCAGCAGCGCCGATGGCTTCTATGGCTACACCTTC.

This chain uses TRBV4-2 with TRBJ2-7, with TRBD1 as a possible D gene (5 bases). The germline CDR1 and CDR2 sequences are LGHNA and YNFKEQ. V was trimmed by 0 bases and J by 1 base, leaving 10 bases between them. This CDR3 region has 15 residues. Written as DNA, the CDR3 is TGTGCCAGCAGCCAAGAAAGGGGTCTATCCTACGAGCAGTACTTC. Protein sequence: CASSQERGLSYEQYF.

This clone came up once. CDR3 in amino acids: CASSLDRGQETQYF. CDR3 DNA sequence: TGTGCCAGCAGCCTCGACAGGGGCCAAGAGACCCAGTACTTC. The chain carries TRBV7-2 and TRBJ2-5; the match to TRBD1 covers 8 bases. CDR1 is SGHTA, CDR2 FQGNSA, per germline. J gave up 1 base and V 5 bases, and 3 bases lay outside the gene matches. The CDR3 covers 14 residues.

This clone was observed a few times. The chain employs TRBV20-1 and TRBJ1-2, with D hard to call. Germline values: CDR1 DFQATT, CDR2 SNEGSKA (reference sequence). This CDR3 is 11 amino acids long. V was cut by 6 bases and J by 5 bases, with 10 bases left in between. This CDR3 reads CSAGAGYGYTF. CDR3 nucleotides: TGCAGTGCGGGCGCAGGATATGGCTACACCTTC.

The chain has TRBV30 and TRBJ1-5, with D perhaps TRBD1 (6 bases). The CDR3 is made up of 13 amino acids. The germline V gene has CDR1 GTSNPN and CDR2 SVGIG (reference sequence). The V end was cut by 0 bases, the J end by 10 bases, with 13 bases between. The CDR3 sequence is CAWSVQGDFPQHF. The DNA for the CDR3 is TGTGCCTGGAGTGTACAGGGTGATTTTCCCCAGCATTTT. Variable domain in full (rest from reference TRBV30 and TRBJ1-5): SQTIHQWPATLVQPVGSPLSLECTVEGTSNPNLYWYRQAAGRGLQLLFYSVGIGQISSEVPQNLSASRPQDRQFILSSKKLLLSDSGFYLCAWSVQGDFPQHFGDGTRLSIL.

The chain joins TRBV5-4 to TRBJ2-7; the match to TRBD1 covers 9 bases. V dropped 3 bases and J dropped 3; count of bases not matched to a gene: 7. The CDR3 has 15 amino acids. CDR1 is SGHNT and CDR2 is YYREEE in the germline V gene (reference sequence). The CDR3 bases are TGTGCCAGCAGCTCCCCCGGGACAGGGATCTACGAGCAGTACTTC. Residues: CASSSPGTGIYEQYF.

The V gene is TRBV5-1, the J gene TRBJ1-5, with 7 bases lining up with TRBD1. Germline V gene data show CDR1 as SGHRS and CDR2 as YFSETQ. V shed 4 bases, J shed 4 bases, and the junction held 2 bases outside the gene matches. The length of the CDR3 is 13 residues. The CDR3 DNA sequence: TGCGCCAGCAGCACGACAGGGAATCAGCCCCAGCATTTT. This encodes CASSTTGNQPQHF.

The chain uses TRBV28 and TRBJ2-1; D is undetermined. V lost 3 bases and J lost 3, with 12 bases in between. Germline CDR1 is MDHEN and CDR2 is SYDVKM. The CDR3 is 15 amino acids. Written as DNA, the CDR3 is TGTGCCAGCAGTTTTTCTATTAGCTTCTACAATGAGCAGTTCTTC. Translation gives CASSFSISFYNEQFF.

This rearrangement joins TRBV28 to TRBJ1-5; D is ambiguous. V was pared by 6 bases and J by 5 bases, with 8 bases between. Germline CDR1 is MDHEN and CDR2 is SYDVKM. CDR3 length: 12 amino acids. For the CDR3, the DNA is TGTGCCAGCAGCCCTTCGTATCAGCCCCAGCATTTT. Amino acid sequence: CASSPSYQPQHF.

V usage is TRBV5-1 and J usage is TRBJ2-1; D ambiguous. Trimming shortened V by 0 bases and J by 1 base, and 11 bases separated the two germline ends. The CDR3 is 16 amino acids. Germline V CDR1 and CDR2: SGHRS, YFSETQ. Here the CDR3 DNA reads TGCGCCAGCAGCTTGGAGAGCGCCTTTTCCTACAATGAGCAGTTCTTC. Translating it yields CASSLESAFSYNEQFF.

The chain links TRBV5-1 to TRBJ1-5, with D perhaps matching TRBD1 (6 bases). Trimming stripped 0 bases from V and 2 bases from J, with 9 bases between. Germline CDR1 reads SGHRS; CDR2 reads YFSETQ. CDR3 length: 15 residues. DNA for the CDR3: TGCGCCAGCAGCTTGGCACAGGGTGGCAATCAGCCCCAGCATTTT. Encoded protein: CASSLAQGGNQPQHF.

V is TRBV5-1 and J is TRBJ1-1; 9 positions agree with TRBD1. V lost 5 bases and J lost 3; bases outside the gene matches: 8. The CDR3 covers 15 residues. Germline V gives CDR1 SGHRS, CDR2 YFSETQ. CDR3 loop: CASRRDRDLDTEAFF. CDR3 DNA: TGCGCCAGCAGACGGGACAGGGATTTGGACACTGAAGCTTTCTTT.

The chain employs TRBV7-2 and TRBJ2-1; possible D gene TRBD2, 7 bases. This CDR3 comprises 16 residues. V lost 1 base, J lost 6 bases, and 16 bases lay in between. Germline V gives CDR1 SGHTA, CDR2 FQGNSA. The CDR3 here is CASSLVSSGGGNEQFF. As DNA, the CDR3 is TGTGCCAGCAGCTTAGTGTCTAGCGGAGGGGGCAATGAGCAGTTCTTC.